This T cell receptor (beta chain) was profiled in a study of T cell repertoires in cytomegalovirus infection. Study-level background: Evidence of both CMV infection and a matching HLA type came from public TCR beta signatures.

Trimming pared 3 bases from V and 0 bases from J, leaving 7 bases between. Germline V gene data show CDR1 as SGHNT and CDR2 as YYREEE (reference sequence). The CDR3 consists of 14 residues. TCRdb recomputed calls from the reads with MiXCR, one row per CDR3 protein. This repertoire shows about 150,000 distinct CDR3 sequences, about a quarter found once; its top ten account for around 9.9%. The study's findings and limits: The study identified carriers of CMV plus the relevant HLA from cumulative public TCR beta family frequency. CMV-specific TCR beta clonotypes restricted by HLA-C were the ones dominating the ex vivo response.

Many counts were recorded for this clonotype. Its antigen is undetermined. Sequences were obtained from PBMCs. The rearrangement links TRBV5-4 to TRBJ2-4; no clear D. This clonotype was sampled from a human donor in good health (CMV status not recorded). Some clones in this sample may be carry-over from other donors' samples. CDR3 loop: CASSSSLAKNIQYF. In nucleotides, the CDR3 is TGTGCCAGCAGCTCGTCTCTAGCCAAAAACATTCAGTACTTC.